The 25 T cell receptor beta chains below all came from one sample that was sequenced in a study of post-analysis software for immune sequencing data. Incorporated into the TCR beta cDNA libraries were unique molecular identifiers, which served to reduce PCR and sequencing biases. TCRdb recomputed calls from the PCR reads with MiXCR, one row per CDR3 protein. The table has 150,000 to 200,000 distinct CDR3 sequences, 30% seen once; the top ten hold about 1.6%. Study observations and caveats: Patients had higher frequencies than controls of about 5 TRBV segments, including TRBV5-6, TRBV5-1 and TRBV20-1.

These receptors are not linked to any known antigen. The sequencing sample was made of blood. The receptors here all came from a girl aged 5 to 17 with multiple sclerosis.

The chain joins TRBV19 to TRBJ1-5, with D possibly matching TRBD1 (5 bases). CDR3 length: 13 amino acids. Looked up from germline, CDR1 is LNHDA and CDR2 is SQIVND (reference sequence). V was clipped by 9 bases and J by 3 bases, with 12 bases between them. The chain's CDR3 is CASQKGFNQPQHF. The CDR3 nucleotides read TGTGCCAGCCAAAAGGGGTTCAATCAGCCCCAGCATTTT.

This clonotype was found a few times. The J gene is TRBJ1-1, the V gene TRBV7-9; no clear D gene. Trimming left V 2 bases short and J 3 bases short, with 10 bases between. This CDR3 is built from 14 residues. CDR1 is SEHNR, CDR2 FQNEAQ, per germline (reference sequence). In nucleotides, the CDR3 is TGTGCCAGCAGCTTAATGATGGACGACACTGAAGCTTTCTTT. This sequence encodes CASSLMMDDTEAFF.

There are a few counts of this clonotype. This sequence joins TRBV11-2 and TRBJ1-2; 7 bases match TRBD1. V shed 6 bases and J 7 bases; nucleotides not matched to a gene: 5. There are 12 residues in the CDR3. Germline CDR1 is SGHAT and CDR2 is FQNNGV. CDR3 DNA: TGTGCCAGCAGTGAGGGGGCGGCTGGCTACACCTTC. This translates into CASSEGAAGYTF.

This clonotype has more than one count but fewer than ten. V and J are TRBV11-2 and TRBJ1-2; tentatively, D is TRBD1 (5 bases). Germline values: CDR1 SGHAT, CDR2 FQNNGV. V lost 0 bases and J lost 4, with 12 bases in between. The CDR3 is 15 residues long. The CDR3 nucleotides read TGTGCCAGCAGCTTAGATCGTCAGGGACCCTATGGCTACACCTTC. This gives the protein CASSLDRQGPYGYTF.

This clonotype was recorded at least ten times. The J gene is TRBJ2-5, the V gene TRBV11-1; TRBD2 matches at 7 bases. The CDR3 has 16 residues. V shed 2 bases, J shed 1 base, and the junction held 7 bases outside the gene matches. Germline CDR1 reads SGHAT; CDR2 reads FQDESV (reference sequence). CDR3 residues: CASSLSSAGVQETQYF. The CDR3 DNA is TGTGCCAGCAGCTTATCCTCGGCGGGAGTCCAAGAGACCCAGTACTTC.

This clonotype was detected a few times. The chain carries TRBV14 and TRBJ2-5; tentative D call: TRBD2 (6 bases). The germline V and J ends were trimmed by 4 bases and 2 bases, with 8 bases remaining between them. The CDR3 has 13 amino acids. Germline assignment: CDR1 SGHDN and CDR2 FVKESK. The CDR3 reads CASSRGDQETQYF. CDR3 coding DNA: TGTGCCAGCAGCCGGGGGGATCAAGAGACCCAGTACTTC. Full variable domain (missing parts from reference TRBV14 and TRBJ2-5): EAGVTQFPSHSVIEKGQTVTLRCDPISGHDNLYWYRRVMGKEIKFLLHFVKESKQDESGMPNNRFLAERTGGTYSTLKVQPAELEDSGVYFCASSRGDQETQYFGPGTRLLVL.

This clonotype was seen repeatedly, ten times or more. The chain is built from TRBV9 and TRBJ2-6, with D tentatively TRBD1 (5 bases). The CDR3 runs to 20 residues. The germline gives CDR1 SGDLS, CDR2 YYNGEE. Trimming took off 0 bases at V and 0 bases at J, with 19 bases between the two ends. The CDR3 DNA reads TGTGCCAGCAGCGTAGATTACCGACAGAAAGTACTCTCTGGGGCCAACGTCCTGACTTTC. Its protein product is CASSVDYRQKVLSGANVLTF.

The CDR3 reads CASSPTWKGLAGTDTQYF. CDR3 nucleotides: TGTGCCAGCAGCCCGACTTGGAAGGGACTAGCGGGCACAGATACGCAGTATTTT. This rearrangement joins TRBV7-6 to TRBJ2-3; 11 nucleotides agree with TRBD2. Germline V gene lookup returns CDR1 SGHVS and CDR2 FNYEAQ. This CDR3 has 18 residues. V was pared by 5 bases and J by 1 base, with 11 bases of the junction left unmatched.

V gene TRBV28 combines with J gene TRBJ1-2, with 7 nucleotides matching TRBD1. V lost 8 bases to trimming and J lost 4 bases; unmatched junction nucleotides: 19. The germline CDR1 and CDR2 sequences are MDHEN and SYDVKM. The CDR3 length is 17 residues. The CDR3 loop reads CASRVGRPGTESYGYTF. CDR3 in DNA: TGTGCCAGCCGAGTTGGGAGACCGGGGACAGAATCCTATGGCTACACCTTC.

Points on this clonotype: One end of the junction is discordant with germline, which a read error may explain. The V gene is TRBV28, the J gene TRBJ1-2; maybe TRBD1 (6 bases). This CDR3 has 15 residues. Germline V lookup: CDR1 MDHEN, CDR2 SYDVKM. The CDR3 DNA reads as TGTGCCGGCAGTCCCCCCCGGGGGCAGCTCTATGGCTACACCTTC. As protein: CAGSPPRGQLYGYTF.

V gene TRBV7-2 combines with J gene TRBJ2-2, with D unclear. V lost 2 bases and J lost 0, with 1 base in between. Germline loops: CDR1 SGHTA, CDR2 FQGNSA. This CDR3 is 13 amino acids long. This CDR3 reads CASSLTNTGELFF. CDR3 nucleotides: TGTGCCAGCAGCTTAACGAACACCGGGGAGCTGTTTTTT.

In this sample, this clonotype turned up many times. The chain has TRBV6-5 and TRBJ2-1, with TRBD1 identical over 7 bases. The CDR3 covers 15 residues. The germline V gene has CDR1 MNHEY and CDR2 SVGAGI. With V trimmed by 3 bases and J by 8 bases, 10 bases remained unmatched. The DNA of the CDR3 is TGTGCCAGCAGTTATTTAGGGGGCAAATGGGATGAGCAGTTCTTC. Amino acid sequence: CASSYLGGKWDEQFF.

This clonotype has ten or more counts. The chain links TRBV4-1 to TRBJ2-3, with TRBD2 identical over 9 bases. The V gene's germline CDR1 is MGHRA and CDR2 YSYEKL. Trimming took 0 bases from V and 2 from J; bases not matched to a gene: 6. The CDR3 has 17 residues. Here the CDR3 DNA reads TGCGCCAGCAGCCAAGAGTATGCGGGAGGGCTCACAGATACGCAGTATTTT. This encodes CASSQEYAGGLTDTQYF.

The rearrangement joins TRBV10-3 to TRBJ2-1; either TRBD1 or TRBD2 may fit D (7 bases each). The V and J ends lost 10 bases and 10 bases respectively, with 20 bases between them. Looked up from germline, CDR1 is ENHRY and CDR2 is SYGVKD. The CDR3 spans 13 residues. CDR3 sequence (DNA): TGTGCCAACACTGGCCAGGGGGAGGGAGAGCAGTTCTTC. Amino acids: CANTGQGEGEQFF.

This chain connects TRBV29-1 to TRBJ2-7; a weak D match, TRBD1 (6 bases). The CDR3 contains 13 residues. CDR1 is SQVTM and CDR2 is ANQGSEA in the germline V gene. The ends were cut back, 1 base at V and 0 bases at J, with 7 bases in the middle. The CDR3 DNA sequence: TGCAGCGTTGAAGGACAGGACTCCTACGAGCAGTACTTC. Translating it yields CSVEGQDSYEQYF.

The rearrangement joins TRBV7-6 to TRBJ2-3; 9 bases fit TRBD2. Trimming cost V 3 bases and J 0 bases; bases outside gene matches: 7. This CDR3 has 17 amino acids. In germline, CDR1 is SGHVS, CDR2 FNYEAQ. CDR3 residues: CASSLKASGASTDTQYF. CDR3 sequence (DNA): TGTGCCAGCAGCTTGAAGGCTAGCGGGGCTAGCACAGATACGCAGTATTTT.

The chain carries TRBV24-1 and TRBJ2-3; 8 bases agree with TRBD1. The trim removed 3 bases at V and 8 bases at J, leaving 15 bases unmatched. The CDR3 is made up of 17 amino acids. CDR1 and CDR2 from the germline V gene are KGHDR and SFDVKD. Here the CDR3 DNA reads TGTGCCACCAGTGATCCTGCCCGGACAGGGTCGTCAGTTACGCAGTATTTT. Translation: CATSDPARTGSSVTQYF.

The chain carries TRBV6-1 and TRBJ2-2; D is unclear. Germline lookup yields CDR1 MNHNS and CDR2 SASEGT. CDR3 length: 13 residues. Trimming removed 3 bases at V and 7 bases at J, with 9 bases between. CDR3 sequence: CASSDGSHGELFF. As DNA, the CDR3 is TGTGCCAGCAGTGATGGGTCCCACGGGGAGCTGTTTTTT.

This clonotype was found once. The chain recombines TRBV4-1 with TRBJ1-1; D is ambiguous. CDR1 and CDR2 from the germline V gene are MGHRA and YSYEKL. The V gene lost 2 bases and the J gene lost 3 bases, with 10 bases spanning the gap. The CDR3 is 14 amino acids. The CDR3 reads CASSQMRGDTEAFF. CDR3 sequence (DNA): TGCGCCAGCAGCCAAATGCGGGGTGACACTGAAGCTTTCTTT.

The rearrangement joins TRBV24-1 to TRBJ1-1; D ambiguous. V gave up 4 bases and J gave up 5 bases, with 7 bases separating them. Germline V lookup: CDR1 KGHDR, CDR2 SFDVKD. CDR3 length: 12 residues. CDR3 sequence (DNA): TGTGCCACCAGTGAATATCTGACTGAAGCTTTCTTT. Protein: CATSEYLTEAFF.

Notes on this clonotype: One junction end disagrees with the germline gene, perhaps due to a read error. The chain is built from TRBV6-6 and TRBJ1-4, with a weak D call TRBD1 (6 bases). The CDR3 is 11 residues long. CDR1 MNHNY and CDR2 SVGAGI come from the germline V gene (reference sequence). The CDR3 bases are TGTGCCATACAGGGAAATGGAAAACTGTTTTTT. Translating gives CAIQGNGKLFF.

This clonotype appeared a few times. The rearrangement links TRBV12-3 or TRBV12-4 to TRBJ2-3; D unresolved. The CDR3 length is 14 residues. V dropped 1 base and J dropped 5 bases, with 10 bases sitting between them. This chain's CDR3 is CASSLGRNEDTQYF. CDR3 sequence (DNA): TGTGCCAGCAGTTTAGGTAGAAACGAAGATACGCAGTATTTT.

This clonotype was counted a few times. The chain links TRBV30 to TRBJ1-2; D possibly corresponds to TRBD1 (5 bases). The germline gives CDR1 GTSNPN, CDR2 SVGIG (reference sequence). The CDR3 is 13 amino acids. Trimming stripped 3 bases from V and 4 bases from J, with 12 bases between. DNA of the CDR3: TGTGCCTGGAGCCCCGACAGAGTCTATGGCTACACCTTC. It encodes CAWSPDRVYGYTF.

The table lists this clonotype with a count of one. Given a much more abundant clone one base away, this may be a read error. CDR3 sequence reads: CAGSQTRIGEQYF. CDR3 DNA: TGCGCCGGCAGCCAGACTAGGATCGGGGAGCAGTACTTC. The chain links TRBV4-1 to TRBJ2-4; the D gene is possibly TRBD2 (6 bases). Germline V CDR1 and CDR2: MGHRA, YSYEKL. The length of the CDR3 is 13 residues.

Comments on this clonotype: A much larger clone lies one base from this, so it may be a read error. The CDR3 does not end in the conserved phenylalanine or tryptophan, so this is likely a read error. This chain joins TRBV5-1 and TRBJ2-1; weak D call: TRBD1 (6 bases). V dropped 3 bases and J dropped 1 base, with 11 bases sitting between them. CDR1 SGHRS and CDR2 YFSETQ come from the germline V gene. There are 15 residues in the CDR3. CDR3 sequence reads: CASSSQGKSYNEQFL. The CDR3 coding sequence is TGCGCCAGCAGCTCCCAGGGGAAGTCCTACAATGAGCAGTTCTTA.